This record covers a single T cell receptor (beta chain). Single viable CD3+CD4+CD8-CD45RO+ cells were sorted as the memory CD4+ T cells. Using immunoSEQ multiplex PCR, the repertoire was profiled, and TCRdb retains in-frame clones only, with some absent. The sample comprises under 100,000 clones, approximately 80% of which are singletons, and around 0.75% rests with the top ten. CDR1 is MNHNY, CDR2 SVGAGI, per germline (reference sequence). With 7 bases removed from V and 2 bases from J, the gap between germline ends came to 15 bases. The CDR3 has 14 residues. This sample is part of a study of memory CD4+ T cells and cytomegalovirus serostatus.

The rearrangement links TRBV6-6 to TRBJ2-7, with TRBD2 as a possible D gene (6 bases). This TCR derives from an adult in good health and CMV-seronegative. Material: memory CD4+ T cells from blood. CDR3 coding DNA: TGTGCCAGCACCGGACCCCGGGGGACCTACGAGCAGTACTTC. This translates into CASTGPRGTYEQYF.